What follows is one TCR beta chain and its context. CDR1 and CDR2 from the germline V gene are KGHSH and LQKENI. There are 17 residues in the CDR3. Trimming left V 3 bases short and J 4 bases short, with 16 bases between. The sample is drawn from a study of T cells in localized non-small cell lung cancer. Some clones are missing from TCRdb's copy, which holds only in-frame ones; the method was immunoSEQ multiplex PCR. The sample includes around 30,000 clones, 94% of them seen just once. The clonotype was recovered from a woman between 40 and 69 years old with stage I lung adenocarcinoma. Sequenced here: peripheral blood, sampled before any cancer treatment. The rearrangement links TRBV18 to TRBJ2-6; D possibly uses TRBD1 or TRBD2 (6 bases each). Written as DNA, the CDR3 is TGTGCCAGCTCACCCCTCTCCGGGGGCTCCGGGGCCAACGTCCTGACTTTC. This gives the protein CASSPLSGGSGANVLTF.